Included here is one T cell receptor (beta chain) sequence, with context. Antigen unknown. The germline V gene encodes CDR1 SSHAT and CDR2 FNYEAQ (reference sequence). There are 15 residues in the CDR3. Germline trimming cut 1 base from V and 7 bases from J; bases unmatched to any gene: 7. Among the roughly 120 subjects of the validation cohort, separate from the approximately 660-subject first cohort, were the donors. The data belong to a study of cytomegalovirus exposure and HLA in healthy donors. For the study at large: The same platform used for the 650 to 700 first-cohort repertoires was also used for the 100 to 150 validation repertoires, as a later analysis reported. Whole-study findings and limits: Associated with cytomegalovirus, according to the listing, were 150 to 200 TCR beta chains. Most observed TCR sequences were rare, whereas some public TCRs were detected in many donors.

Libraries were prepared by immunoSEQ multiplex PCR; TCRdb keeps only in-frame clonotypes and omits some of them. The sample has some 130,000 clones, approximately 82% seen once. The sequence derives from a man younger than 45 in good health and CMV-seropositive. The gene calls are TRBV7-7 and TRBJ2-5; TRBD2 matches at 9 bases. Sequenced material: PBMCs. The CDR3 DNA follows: TGTGCCAGCAGCTTAGAACTGACTAGCGGAGGGACCCAGTACTTC. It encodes CASSLELTSGGTQYF.